These 5 T cell receptor beta chains share one sample of origin, sequenced in a study of T cells in Graves' hyperthyroidism and ophthalmopathy. The CDR3 regions of TCR beta were amplified from RNA transcripts. The HTBI set primed first-round TCR CDR3 RT-PCR. TCRdb independently ran MiXCR on the multiplex PCR reads; one entry per CDR3 protein. The sample gives some 350,000 distinct CDR3 sequences, 15% to 18% of which show up once; 28% is in the top ten. Material for sequencing was blood. These receptors originate from a woman in her late teens or twenties with Graves' hyperthyroidism that later progressed to Graves' ophthalmopathy.

This clonotype was seen at least ten times. The chain is built from TRBV5-1 and TRBJ2-7; TRBD2 might be the D (5 bases). The V and J ends lost 5 bases and 3 bases respectively, with 12 bases between them. CDR1 SGHRS and CDR2 YFSETQ come from the germline V gene. This CDR3 contains 13 residues. The CDR3 loop is CASRSAELYEQYF. The CDR3 DNA follows: TGCGCCAGCAGATCAGCGGAGCTCTACGAGCAGTACTTC.

CDR3 sequence reads: CAWRGRGTHGYEQYF. Here the CDR3 DNA reads TGTGCCTGGAGAGGACGGGGGACCCACGGGTACGAGCAGTACTTC. The V call is TRBV30, the J call TRBJ2-7; a possible D gene is TRBD2 (6 bases). The CDR3 sequence is 15 residues long. From germline, CDR1 is GTSNPN and CDR2 SVGIG (reference sequence). Trimming took off 3 bases at V and 4 bases at J, with 19 bases between the two ends. The full variable domain, in which reference TRBV30 and TRBJ2-7 provide the parts outside the CDR3, is SQTIHQWPATLVQPVGSPLSLECTVEGTSNPNLYWYRQAAGRGLQLLFYSVGIGQISSEVPQNLSASRPQDRQFILSSKKLLLSDSGFYLCAWRGRGTHGYEQYFGPGTRLTVT.

The chain uses TRBV20-1 and TRBJ2-7, with TRBD1 matching 10 bases. This CDR3 is built from 12 residues. V lost 6 bases to trimming and J lost 4 bases; unmatched junction nucleotides: 3. CDR1 and CDR2 from the germline V gene are DFQATT and SNEGSKA (reference sequence). CDR3 nucleotide sequence: TGCAGTGCGACAGGGGGCGTATACGAGCAGTACTTC. This translates into CSATGGVYEQYF.

A single count supports this clonotype. J is TRBJ2-7 and V is TRBV30, with 13 bases that match TRBD2. The length of the CDR3 is 16 residues. V dropped 2 bases and J dropped 3; count of bases not matched to a gene: 7. Germline values: CDR1 GTSNPN, CDR2 SVGIG (reference sequence). CDR3 region: CAWSPGLAGPIYEQYF. CDR3 coding DNA: TGTGCCTGGAGTCCGGGACTAGCGGGACCGATCTACGAGCAGTACTTC.

This clonotype was counted ten times or more. The CDR3 is CASSLGARTSYNEQFF. The CDR3 region has the DNA TGTGCCAGCAGTTTAGGGGCCCGGACCAGTTACAATGAGCAGTTCTTC. This rearrangement joins TRBV12-3 or TRBV12-4 to TRBJ2-1; the D is unclear. Trimming left V 1 base short and J 4 bases short, with 14 bases between. CDR3 length equals 16 residues.